The 6 T cell receptor beta chains below come from one sample, sequenced in a study of CD8+ T cells in alopecia areata. cDNA reverse transcribed from extracted RNA served as the sequencing template. Assay used: immunoSEQ multiplex PCR; TCRdb lists only in-frame clones, some missing. The table records over 50,000 clones, 40% to 50% of them present only once. The sequencing used CD8+ T cells sorted from blood, collected at week 0. These receptors originate from a human donor with alopecia areata.

This clone is a singleton in its sample. This chain links TRBV15 with TRBJ2-1; 7 nucleotides agree with TRBD2. Germline V lookup: CDR1 LNHNV, CDR2 YYDKDF (reference sequence). The ends lost 10 bases at V and 7 bases at J; junction bases unmatched: 10. The CDR3 extends over 13 amino acids. The CDR3 DNA follows: TGTGCCATCGGAGCGGGACCGCGAAATGAGCAGTTCTTC. This encodes CAIGAGPRNEQFF.

The chain joins TRBV10-2 to TRBJ1-5, with D tentatively TRBD1 (5 bases). Germline CDR1 WSHSY, CDR2 SAAADI. Trimming took off 6 bases at V and 1 base at J, with 16 bases between the two ends. The CDR3 totals 16 residues. CDR3 loop: CASSAGPRGSNQPQHF. The DNA for the CDR3 is TGCGCCAGCAGCGCGGGGCCGCGAGGCAGCAATCAGCCCCAGCATTTT.

The chain's CDR3 is CSVPHRDGYTF. The CDR3 DNA sequence: TGCAGCGTTCCCCACAGGGACGGCTACACCTTC. The chain combines TRBV29-1 with TRBJ1-2; D might be TRBD1 (6 bases). V was shortened by 5 bases and J by 8 bases, with 12 bases between the two germline ends. The CDR3 has 11 amino acids. Germline V CDR1 and CDR2: SQVTM, ANQGSEA.

This clone has just a few counts. V and J are TRBV9 and TRBJ2-3; D call uncertain. Trimming took off 1 base at V and 2 bases at J, with 8 bases between the two ends. The CDR3 consists of 14 residues. The germline V gene has CDR1 SGDLS and CDR2 YYNGEE. The CDR3 coding sequence is TGTGCCAGCAGCGTAAGGGCAGCCACAGATACGCAGTATTTT. As protein: CASSVRAATDTQYF.

The table lists this clone with a few counts. The rearrangement links TRBV4-1 to TRBJ2-7, with D perhaps TRBD1 (6 bases). V lost 3 bases and J lost 5, with 17 bases in between. The CDR3 extends over 15 amino acids. CDR1 and CDR2 from the germline V gene are MGHRA and YSYEKL. The CDR3 here is CASSQTGQSSNEQYF. The CDR3 coding sequence is TGCGCCAGCAGCCAGACAGGACAAAGTTCAAACGAGCAGTACTTC.

This clone was found a few times. The rearrangement uses TRBV4-3 and TRBJ2-6; D may be TRBD1 (6 bases). Germline V lookup: CDR1 LGHNA, CDR2 YSLEER. The CDR3 runs 18 residues. V was trimmed by 0 bases and J by 0 bases, leaving 12 bases between them. Written as DNA, the CDR3 is TGCGCCAGCAGCCAAGATTCGATCAGGGGCTCTGGGGCCAACGTCCTGACTTTC. This sequence encodes CASSQDSIRGSGANVLTF.